This T cell receptor (beta chain) comes out of a study of blood T cells in healthy people across ages. Through a sample-barcoded 5' primer and a J-beta primer mix, a second PCR was run for about 6 to 11 cycles. TCRdb passed the 5' RACE reads through MiXCR, listing each CDR3 protein once. The table includes approximately 350,000 distinct CDR3 sequences, 45% to 65% detected once. V was pared by 0 bases and J by 4 bases, with 12 bases between. Germline CDR1 is MNHEY and CDR2 is SVGAGI. CDR3 size: 15 residues. The receptor was isolated from a man aged 60 to 75 in good health. The source material was blood. The V gene is TRBV6-5, the J gene TRBJ1-1; D is perhaps TRBD1 (6 bases). The DNA of the CDR3 is TGTGCCAGCAGTTACTCGCAGGGAGGGGGCACTGAAGCTTTCTTT. Residues: CASSYSQGGGTEAFF.